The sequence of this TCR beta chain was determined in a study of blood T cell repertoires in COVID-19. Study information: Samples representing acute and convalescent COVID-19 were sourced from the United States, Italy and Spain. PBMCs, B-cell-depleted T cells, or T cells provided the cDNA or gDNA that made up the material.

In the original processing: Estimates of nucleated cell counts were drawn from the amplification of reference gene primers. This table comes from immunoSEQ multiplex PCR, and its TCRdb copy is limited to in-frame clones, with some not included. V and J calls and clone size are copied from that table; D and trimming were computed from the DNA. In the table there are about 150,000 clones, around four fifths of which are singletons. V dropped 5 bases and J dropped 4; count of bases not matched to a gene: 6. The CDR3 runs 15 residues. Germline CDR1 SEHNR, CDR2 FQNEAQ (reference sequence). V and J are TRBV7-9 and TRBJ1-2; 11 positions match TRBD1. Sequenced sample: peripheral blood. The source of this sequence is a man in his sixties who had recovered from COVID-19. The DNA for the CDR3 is TGTGCCAGCAGCCCTAGGACAGGGGGCCCCTATGGCTACACCTTC. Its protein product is CASSPRTGGPYGYTF.